The 5 T cell receptor beta chains reported below all come from one sample, sequenced in a study of T cells in localized non-small cell lung cancer (dated by TCRdb to the early 2020s). Libraries were built with the immunoSEQ multiplex PCR assay. TCRdb limited this immuneACCESS table to in-frame rearrangements with V and J called. A share of clones is missing; checked studies link under half to unresolved V genes, and the rest is unexplained. For this sample the table gives around 140,000 clones, of which roughly 90% were detected only once. The ten largest clones represent over 1.5% of the sample. The source material was peripheral blood, sampled before any cancer treatment. The receptor source for this set is an older female donor with stage I lung adenocarcinoma.

The chain uses TRBV19 and TRBJ2-2; D is unresolved. The CDR3 covers 14 residues. V lost 8 bases and J 1 base, leaving 11 bases between the germline ends. The germline V gene encodes CDR1 LNHDA and CDR2 SQIVND (reference sequence). CDR3 residues: CASSQRGNTGELFF. CDR3 coding DNA: TGTGCCAGTTCACAGCGCGGGAACACCGGGGAGCTGTTTTTT.

The chain carries TRBV11-2 and TRBJ2-3; 7 nucleotides match TRBD1. This CDR3 contains 17 residues. The J segment lost 2 bases and the V segment lost 3 bases, leaving 11 bases of the junction unmatched. Germline assignment: CDR1 SGHAT and CDR2 FQNNGV. CDR3 loop: CASSFLTTGSFTDTQYF. In nucleotides, the CDR3 is TGTGCCAGCAGCTTCCTGACGACAGGGAGTTTCACAGATACGCAGTATTTT.

The chain carries TRBV19 and TRBJ2-1; TRBD1 or TRBD2 may be the D gene (5 bases each). Trimming removed 6 bases at V and 6 bases at J, with 27 bases between. CDR3 length: 18 amino acids. Germline CDR1 LNHDA, CDR2 SQIVND (reference sequence). CDR3 nucleotide sequence: TGTGCCAGTAGCTCTAAAGACCTCGTCGGGGCGCAAAGCAATGAGCAGTTCTTC. Translating gives CASSSKDLVGAQSNEQFF.

The gene calls are TRBV5-1 and TRBJ1-4, with D perhaps matching TRBD1 (5 bases). Trimming took 2 bases from V and 4 from J, leaving 6 bases between them. CDR1 is SGHRS and CDR2 is YFSETQ in the germline V gene. The CDR3 loop spans 13 amino acids. The CDR3, as DNA: TGCGCCAGCAGCTTTGGGGGTAATGAAAAACTGTTTTTT. It is translated as CASSFGGNEKLFF.

The CDR3 spells CASITNSGNTIYF. The CDR3 nucleotides read TGTGCCAGCATTACCAACTCTGGAAACACCATATATTTT. The J gene is TRBJ1-3, the V gene TRBV28; no reliable D call. In germline, CDR1 is MDHEN, CDR2 SYDVKM. V lost 7 bases to trimming and J lost 0 bases, with 7 bases between them. The CDR3 is 13 residues long.